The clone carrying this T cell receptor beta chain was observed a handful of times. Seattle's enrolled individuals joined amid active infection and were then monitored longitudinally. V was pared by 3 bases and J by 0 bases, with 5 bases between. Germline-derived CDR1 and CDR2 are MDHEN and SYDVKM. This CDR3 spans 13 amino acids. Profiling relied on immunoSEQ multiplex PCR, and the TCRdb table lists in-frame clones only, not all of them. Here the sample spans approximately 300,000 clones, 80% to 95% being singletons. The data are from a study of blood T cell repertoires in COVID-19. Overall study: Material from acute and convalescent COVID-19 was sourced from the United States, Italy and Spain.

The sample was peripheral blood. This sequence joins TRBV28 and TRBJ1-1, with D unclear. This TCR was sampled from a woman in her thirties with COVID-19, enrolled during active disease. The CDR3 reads CASSLAVNTEAFF. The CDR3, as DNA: TGTGCCAGCAGTTTGGCGGTGAACACTGAAGCTTTCTTT.